The 27 T cell receptor beta chains below all came from one sample that was sequenced in a study of shared clonotypes between healthy human individuals. Assay used: immunoSEQ multiplex PCR; TCRdb lists only in-frame clones, some missing. The sample has under 2,000,000 clones, about 95% seen once. The naive CD8 subset, CD45RO-negative cells positively selected for CCR7, excluded terminally differentiated effector memory CD45RA+ cells. Input material: naive CD8+ T cells sorted from blood. All receptors derive from a man younger than 35 in good health.

J is TRBJ2-7 and V is TRBV6-6, with 10 bases identical to TRBD1. V lost 5 bases and J lost 3; bases outside the gene matches: 7. Germline values: CDR1 MNHNY, CDR2 SVGAGI (reference sequence). This CDR3 has 15 amino acids. The CDR3 nucleotides read TGTGCCAGCAGTGGGACAGGGGAAGCTTTCTACGAGCAGTACTTC. It encodes CASSGTGEAFYEQYF.

This chain links TRBV6-5 with TRBJ2-1, with D perhaps given as TRBD1 or TRBD2 (5 bases each). Per germline, CDR1 MNHEY and CDR2 SVGAGI. CDR3 length equals 12 residues. Trimming cost V 8 bases and J 5 bases, with 10 bases left between them. The CDR3 coding sequence is TGTGCCAGCGGGACCTTCAACAATGAGCAGTTCTTC. Translation: CASGTFNNEQFF.

The genes are TRBV7-8 and TRBJ2-7; 7 bases map to TRBD1. CDR1 is SGHVS and CDR2 is FQNEAQ in the germline V gene. The junction had 15 bases not matched to a gene; V was cut back by 0 bases and J by 4 bases. This CDR3 has 18 amino acids. The CDR3 protein is CASSLAPFGGQVDYEQYF. The CDR3 DNA is TGTGCCAGCAGCTTAGCTCCGTTTGGCGGACAGGTAGATTACGAGCAGTACTTC.

The J gene is TRBJ2-7, the V gene TRBV5-1; D not certain. The ends were cut back, 5 bases at V and 3 bases at J, with 24 bases in the middle. CDR3 length: 17 residues. The germline V gene encodes CDR1 SGHRS and CDR2 YFSETQ. This CDR3 is CASRFSPLLQAVYEQYF. CDR3 sequence (DNA): TGCGCCAGCAGATTTTCCCCACTTCTTCAGGCGGTCTACGAGCAGTACTTC.

The V and J genes are TRBV10-2 and TRBJ1-6; D is unclear. The length of the CDR3 is 14 residues. Trimming took 2 bases from V and 9 from J, leaving 11 bases between them. The germline V gene encodes CDR1 WSHSY and CDR2 SAAADI. As DNA, the CDR3 is TGCGCCAGCAGTGAGCCGGGGTTCACTTCACCCCTCCACTTT. Amino acids: CASSEPGFTSPLHF.

This clone was seen just once. The V and J genes are TRBV15 and TRBJ1-6; D unresolved. The germline V gene encodes CDR1 LNHNV and CDR2 YYDKDF (reference sequence). V was clipped by 0 bases and J by 8 bases, with 11 bases between them. The CDR3 is made up of 15 amino acids. For the CDR3, the DNA is TGTGCCACCAGCAGAGATACAGTTGCGGATTCACCCCTCCACTTT. This translates into CATSRDTVADSPLHF.

This rearrangement joins TRBV27 to TRBJ2-7; D perhaps matches TRBD1 (5 bases). Looked up from germline, CDR1 is MNHEY and CDR2 is SMNVEV (reference sequence). The V end was cut by 5 bases, the J end by 5 bases, with 25 bases between. CDR3 length: 17 residues. CDR3 sequence reads: CASSAAAVGGAPDEQYF. CDR3 in DNA: TGTGCCAGCAGTGCCGCTGCTGTGGGTGGGGCTCCTGACGAGCAGTACTTC.

The chain combines TRBV30 with TRBJ2-7, with a tentative D call TRBD2 (6 bases). V dropped 0 bases and J dropped 5 bases, with 20 bases sitting between them. The CDR3 extends over 16 amino acids. CDR1 is GTSNPN and CDR2 is SVGIG in the germline V gene (reference sequence). As DNA, the CDR3 is TGTGCCTGGAGTGTAGGATCTGGGAATCCGGGGGACGAGCAGTACTTC. Translated: CAWSVGSGNPGDEQYF.

This clone has a single count. This chain connects TRBV28 to TRBJ2-5; 8 bases are shared with TRBD1. V shed 7 bases and J 4 bases; nucleotides not matched to a gene: 11. Germline V gene data show CDR1 as MDHEN and CDR2 as SYDVKM. The CDR3 totals 15 residues. The CDR3 region has the DNA TGTGCCAGCAATCCTCCAGGGGGCGCGAGAGAGACCCAGTACTTC. It translates to CASNPPGGARETQYF.

This rearrangement joins TRBV29-1 to TRBJ1-1, with D possibly being TRBD1 (6 bases). The germline V and J ends were trimmed by 6 bases and 7 bases, with 18 bases remaining between them. The germline V gene encodes CDR1 SQVTM and CDR2 ANQGSEA. This CDR3 contains 13 residues. The CDR3: CSVRSGEHNEAFF. As DNA, the CDR3 is TGCAGCGTCAGATCAGGGGAACACAATGAAGCTTTCTTT.

This clone has just a few counts. The chain has TRBV28 and TRBJ1-1; TRBD1 matches at 7 bases. Germline CDR1 reads MDHEN; CDR2 reads SYDVKM. This CDR3 comprises 13 residues. Trimming took 5 bases from V and 10 from J; bases not matched to a gene: 10. The DNA for the CDR3 is TGTGCCAGCAGTCTCCTACCGGGACAGCCAGCTTTCTTT. It codes for CASSLLPGQPAFF. Full variable domain (outside the CDR3, taken from reference TRBV28 and TRBJ1-1): DVKVTQSSRYLVKRTGEKVFLECVQDMDHENMFWYRQDPGLGLRLIYFSYDVKMKEKGDIPEGYSVSREKKERFSLILESASTNQTSMYLCASSLLPGQPAFFGQGTRLTVV.

In its sample, this clone was seen once. V and J are TRBV27 and TRBJ1-2; tentative D call: TRBD1 (5 bases). The ends were cut back, 5 bases at V and 8 bases at J, with 15 bases in the middle. CDR3 size: 13 residues. Germline values: CDR1 MNHEY, CDR2 SMNVEV (reference sequence). CDR3 nucleotide sequence: TGTGCCAGCAGTCCCTTGCTAAGGGGAGGCTACACCTTC. Its protein is CASSPLLRGGYTF.

In this sample, this clone turned up a few times. This chain connects TRBV2 to TRBJ1-5, with D possibly TRBD1 on 5 matching bases. Germline values: CDR1 SNHLY, CDR2 FYNNEI. The CDR3 runs to 13 residues. Between the trimmed V and J ends, which lost 8 bases and 3 bases, there was a span of 11 bases. CDR3 bases: TGTGCCAGCCGTCCGGGGCTCAATCAGCCCCAGCATTTT. It is translated as CASRPGLNQPQHF.

Of note for this clone: The identical CDR3 is also encoded by other nucleotide sequences in the sample. The chain couples TRBV11-2 to TRBJ2-7; D is unresolved. Germline V lookup: CDR1 SGHAT, CDR2 FQNNGV. There are 13 residues in the CDR3. V was cut by 5 bases and J by 2 bases, with 10 bases left in between. CDR3 sequence reads: CASSLRTPYEQYF. CDR3 nucleotide sequence: TGTGCCAGCAGCCTAAGGACCCCCTACGAGCAGTACTTC.

This clone was found once. Additional DNA sequences in this sample encode the identical CDR3. The gene calls are TRBV5-4 and TRBJ2-2, with D possibly being TRBD1 (6 bases). Germline values: CDR1 SGHNT, CDR2 YYREEE (reference sequence). Trimming pared 3 bases from V and 2 bases from J, leaving 8 bases between. The CDR3 sequence is 14 residues long. CDR3 region: CASSYRENTGELFF. The CDR3 DNA follows: TGTGCCAGCAGCTACAGGGAAAACACCGGGGAGCTGTTTTTT.

This chain's CDR3 is CASSLDPVNEQFF. Written as DNA, the CDR3 is TGTGCCAGCAGCTTAGATCCCGTAAATGAGCAGTTCTTC. The chain carries TRBV11-2 and TRBJ2-1; D not resolved. Germline CDR1 SGHAT, CDR2 FQNNGV. This CDR3 region has 13 residues. The V end lost 0 bases, the J end lost 7 bases, and 7 bases lay between the germline ends.

A word on this clone: This sample also contains other DNA sequences that code for the same CDR3. This chain connects TRBV7-9 to TRBJ2-1, with D tentatively TRBD2 (6 bases). Germline V lookup: CDR1 SEHNR, CDR2 FQNEAQ (reference sequence). V gave up 0 bases and J gave up 0 bases, with 12 bases separating them. The CDR3 runs 17 residues. CDR3 amino acids: CASSLALAGSSYNEQFF. DNA of the CDR3: TGTGCCAGCAGCTTAGCGCTGGCGGGAAGCTCCTACAATGAGCAGTTCTTC. Full variable domain (remainder filled in from reference TRBV7-9 and TRBJ2-1): DTGVSQNPRHKITKRGQNVTFRCDPISEHNRLYWYRQTLGQGPEFLTYFQNEAQLEKSRLLSDRFSAERPKGSFSTLEIQRTEQGDSAMYLCASSLALAGSSYNEQFFGPGTRLTVL.

The genes are TRBV10-2 and TRBJ2-7, with a tentative D call TRBD1 (5 bases). This CDR3 has 14 amino acids. CDR1 and CDR2 from the germline V gene are WSHSY and SAAADI. V was clipped by 4 bases and J by 2 bases, with 12 bases between them. The CDR3 reads CASSAGMTTYEQYF. In DNA form, the CDR3 reads TGCGCCAGCAGTGCAGGGATGACAACCTACGAGCAGTACTTC.

DNA for the CDR3: TGCAGCGTTTGGGGGGGGCCGGCAGATACGCAGTATTTT. Translating it yields CSVWGGPADTQYF. This chain uses TRBV29-1 with TRBJ2-3, with D maybe TRBD2 (7 bases). V was pared by 5 bases and J by 4 bases, with 13 bases between. This CDR3 region has 13 residues. Germline assignment: CDR1 SQVTM and CDR2 ANQGSEA.

This sequence joins TRBV29-1 and TRBJ2-3; weak D call: TRBD2 (6 bases). The CDR3 is 14 residues long. The germline V and J ends were trimmed by 6 bases and 2 bases, with 15 bases remaining between them. Germline assignment: CDR1 SQVTM and CDR2 ANQGSEA. CDR3 DNA sequence: TGCAGCGTCGCTGGGACTCGGCTCACAGATACGCAGTATTTT. This sequence encodes CSVAGTRLTDTQYF.

This clone was seen more than once but under ten times. V gene TRBV19 combines with J gene TRBJ1-2; tentatively, D is TRBD1 (5 bases). Germline CDR1 is LNHDA and CDR2 is SQIVND (reference sequence). This CDR3 has 14 amino acids. The V gene lost 0 bases and the J gene lost 1 base, with 6 bases spanning the gap. CDR3 region: CASSIEGVNYGYTF. Here the CDR3 DNA reads TGTGCCAGTAGTATAGAAGGGGTTAACTATGGCTACACCTTC.

J is TRBJ2-1 and V is TRBV7-9, with TRBD2 identical over 9 bases. V trimming: 5 bases; J trimming: 7 bases; junction bases outside the gene matches: 12. Germline loops: CDR1 SEHNR, CDR2 FQNEAQ (reference sequence). This CDR3 contains 16 residues. DNA for the CDR3: TGTGCCAGCAGCCCAGGGACTAGCATCGACGGGAATGAGCAGTTCTTC. Its translation: CASSPGTSIDGNEQFF.

J is TRBJ2-7 and V is TRBV11-2; 11 positions agree with TRBD2. The CDR3 is 18 amino acids. Germline loops: CDR1 SGHAT, CDR2 FQNNGV. V lost 4 bases, J lost 1 base, and 12 bases stayed unmatched. The CDR3 DNA is TGTGCCAGCAGCTCCCGGACTAGCGGGCCCCACCCTTCCTACGAGCAGTACTTC. Its translation: CASSSRTSGPHPSYEQYF.

The rearrangement uses TRBV2 and TRBJ2-5; 7 nucleotides agree with TRBD1. TRBJ2-7 matches the DNA end more closely, so the J call is doubtful. Germline V CDR1 and CDR2: SNHLY, FYNNEI. The CDR3 length is 13 residues. The CDR3 DNA sequence: TGTGCCAGCAGCTGGGACAGCTCCTACGAGCAGTACTTC. Its protein product is CASSWDSSYEQYF.

The V gene is TRBV6-1, the J gene TRBJ1-1; D call uncertain. Germline V CDR1 and CDR2: MNHNS, SASEGT. The CDR3 totals 13 residues. Trimming pared 5 bases from V and 0 bases from J, leaving 7 bases between. In DNA form, the CDR3 reads TGTGCCAGCAGTATACAGATGAACACTGAAGCTTTCTTT. Translating gives CASSIQMNTEAFF.

The rearrangement joins TRBV9 to TRBJ2-7, with 10 bases that match TRBD2. Germline CDR1 SGDLS, CDR2 YYNGEE. The CDR3 totals 14 residues. V lost 1 base to trimming and J lost 3 bases; unmatched junction nucleotides: 1. CDR3 sequence (DNA): TGTGCCAGCAGCGTATGGACTAGCGGCTACGAGCAGTACTTC. Protein sequence: CASSVWTSGYEQYF.

This clone showed up just once. This chain links TRBV27 with TRBJ2-7, with 10 positions matching TRBD1. This CDR3 contains 16 residues. The V gene's germline CDR1 is MNHEY and CDR2 SMNVEV (reference sequence). V dropped 0 bases and J dropped 6; count of bases not matched to a gene: 8. For the CDR3, the DNA is TGTGCCAGCAGTTTATCAGCCGGGACAGGGGACCCCGAGCAGTACTTC. Its protein product is CASSLSAGTGDPEQYF.